Each of the 7 T cell receptor beta chains below was sequenced from the same sample in a study of identical twins. Each CDR3 protein gets one entry after TCRdb re-called the 5' RACE reads with MiXCR. Found here are around 250,000 distinct CDR3 sequences, around 8.8% of them singletons; the top ten hold 3% to 3.5%. The data were also submitted as part of a second study, on yellow fever vaccine responses in identical twins.

The specimen sequenced was CD8+ T cells sorted from blood. All receptors come from a woman between 18 and 29 years old in good health.

This clonotype was seen a handful of times. V usage is TRBV2 and J usage is TRBJ2-7; D is unresolved. V lost 6 bases and J lost 5, with 14 bases in between. The CDR3 sequence is 13 residues long. Germline CDR1 reads SNHLY; CDR2 reads FYNNEI. The CDR3 bases are TGTGCCAGCAGGGCGAAAGAAAGCCACGAGCAGTACTTC. Amino acids: CASRAKESHEQYF.

CDR3 in amino acids: CAISEIRDIGSSPLHF. DNA of the CDR3: TGTGCCATCAGTGAGATCCGGGACATTGGTAGTTCACCCCTCCACTTT. The chain couples TRBV10-3 to TRBJ1-6; TRBD1 might be the D (6 bases). V lost 2 bases, J lost 9 bases, and 17 bases lay in between. The CDR3 runs to 16 residues. CDR1 and CDR2 (germline): ENHRY, SYGVKD.

The gene calls are TRBV27 and TRBJ2-3; possible D gene TRBD2, 5 bases. Germline lookup yields CDR1 MNHEY and CDR2 SMNVEV (reference sequence). V shed 3 bases and J shed 2 bases, with 15 bases lying between them. The CDR3 extends over 16 amino acids. The CDR3 sequence is CASSLIARTYTDTQYF. The CDR3 region has the DNA TGTGCCAGCAGTTTGATAGCGAGAACCTACACAGATACGCAGTATTTT.

This clonotype was found many times. The CDR3 DNA reads TGCAGCGTCCTGGGGGGGGCCGGGGAGCTGTTTTTT. Its protein product is CSVLGGAGELFF. The genes are TRBV29-1 and TRBJ2-2; 7 bases line up with TRBD2. CDR3 length equals 12 residues. CDR1 and CDR2 from the germline V gene are SQVTM and ANQGSEA. V shed 6 bases, J shed 6 bases, and the junction held 4 bases outside the gene matches.

This clonotype has a handful of counts. The chain uses TRBV7-9 and TRBJ2-1, with 14 bases identical to TRBD2. Per the germline V gene, CDR1 is SEHNR and CDR2 is FQNEAQ (reference sequence). The V and J ends lost 5 bases and 6 bases, in that order; junction bases with no gene match: 9. CDR3 length equals 17 residues. The CDR3 here is CASSRHLGLAGGNEQFF. CDR3 coding DNA: TGTGCCAGCAGCCGACACCTAGGACTAGCGGGGGGCAATGAGCAGTTCTTC. Full variable domain (outside the CDR3, taken from reference TRBV7-9 and TRBJ2-1): DTGVSQNPRHKITKRGQNVTFRCDPISEHNRLYWYRQTLGQGPEFLTYFQNEAQLEKSRLLSDRFSAERPKGSFSTLEIQRTEQGDSAMYLCASSRHLGLAGGNEQFFGPGTRLTVL.

V gene TRBV20-1 combines with J gene TRBJ2-7; 7 bases agree with TRBD2. The CDR3 covers 16 residues. V shed 5 bases, J shed 2 bases, and the junction held 15 bases outside the gene matches. Germline CDR1 and CDR2: DFQATT and SNEGSKA (reference sequence). The CDR3 reads CSAPAHEAGVTYEQYF. The CDR3 nucleotides read TGCAGTGCTCCCGCCCACGAGGCGGGAGTAACCTACGAGCAGTACTTC.

The J gene is TRBJ1-1, the V gene TRBV4-3; D gene ambiguous. Germline CDR1 LGHNA, CDR2 YSLEER. V was cut by 0 bases and J by 0 bases, with 5 bases left in between. The CDR3 sequence is 14 residues long. The chain's CDR3 is CASSQDSLNTEAFF. The CDR3 DNA reads TGCGCCAGCAGCCAAGACAGTTTGAACACTGAAGCTTTCTTT.